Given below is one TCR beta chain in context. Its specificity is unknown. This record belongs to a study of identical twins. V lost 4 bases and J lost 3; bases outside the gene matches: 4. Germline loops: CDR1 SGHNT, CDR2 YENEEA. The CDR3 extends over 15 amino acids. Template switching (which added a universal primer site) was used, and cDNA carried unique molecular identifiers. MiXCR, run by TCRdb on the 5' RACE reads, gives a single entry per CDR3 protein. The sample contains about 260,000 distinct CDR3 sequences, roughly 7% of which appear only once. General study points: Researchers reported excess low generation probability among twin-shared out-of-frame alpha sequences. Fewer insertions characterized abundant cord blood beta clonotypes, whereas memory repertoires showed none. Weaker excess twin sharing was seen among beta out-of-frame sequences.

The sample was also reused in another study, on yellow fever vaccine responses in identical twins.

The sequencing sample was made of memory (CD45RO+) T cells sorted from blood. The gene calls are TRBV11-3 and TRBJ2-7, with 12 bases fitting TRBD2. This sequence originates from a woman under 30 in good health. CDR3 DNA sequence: TGTGCCAGCAGCTCTCAACTAGCGGGAGGCTACGAGCAGTACTTC. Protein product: CASSSQLAGGYEQYF.